The 11 T cell receptor beta chains reported below all come from one sample, sequenced in a study of T cells in women clearing cervical HPV infection. Sequencing used immunoSEQ multiplex PCR; TCRdb keeps in-frame clones, though not all of them. The sample totals 40,000 to 60,000 clones. The specimen was blood buffy coat. The source is a woman aged 18-69 years with a cervical HPV16 infection that either progressed to CIN3+ or cleared (not recorded which).

In regard to this clone: The missing CDR3 end, 3 residues past where the read stops, is filled in from the germline J gene. This chain joins TRBV2 and TRBJ2-2; D perhaps matches TRBD2 (7 bases). CDR1 and CDR2 from the germline V gene are SNHLY and FYNNEI. V was trimmed by 7 bases and J by 4 bases, leaving 13 bases between them. The CDR3 extends over 14 amino acids. CDR3 sequence reads: CASKGGSSTGELFF. The sequenced CDR3 bases are TGTGCCAGCAAGGGGGGGAGTAGCACCGGGGAG.

A note on this clone: The CDR3 end falls 3 residues outside the read, so it is completed with the germline J gene. The chain has TRBV5-1 and TRBJ1-3; a possible D gene is TRBD1 (6 bases). Trimming stripped 4 bases from V and 0 bases from J, with 14 bases between. The V gene's germline CDR1 is SGHRS and CDR2 YFSETQ. The CDR3 totals 16 residues. CDR3 sequence: CASSGGDTRSGNTIYF. CDR3 DNA, as far as it was read: TGCGCCAGCAGCGGGGGGGACACTCGCTCTGGAAACACC.

Of note for this clone: The CDR3 end falls 3 residues outside the read, so it is completed with the germline J gene. The chain recombines TRBV5-5 with TRBJ1-5; perhaps TRBD1 as D (5 bases). CDR3 length: 15 amino acids. Trimming left V 3 bases short and J 6 bases short, with 16 bases between. Per the germline V gene, CDR1 is SGHKS and CDR2 is YYEKEE (reference sequence). The covered CDR3 bases are TGTGCCAGCAGCTGGCAGGGTTCTTCAGGTCAGCCC. Amino acid sequence: CASSWQGSSGQP. The whole CDR3 protein reads CASSWQGSSGQPQHF.

A word on this clone: The read gets to within 3 residues of the CDR3 end, and the germline J gene fills in the rest. The V gene is TRBV13, the J gene TRBJ2-7; 11 positions agree with TRBD1. CDR1 PRHDT and CDR2 FYEKMQ come from the germline V gene (reference sequence). CDR3 length: 13 residues. V was clipped by 5 bases and J by 4 bases; unmatched bases: 1. CDR3 bases read: TGTGCCAGCAGCGGGACAGGGGGATACGAG. Its translation: CASSGTGGYE. The entire CDR3 reads CASSGTGGYEQYF.

Turning to this clone: Coverage ceases 3 residues before the CDR3 finishes, and the germline J gene fills in the end. This rearrangement joins TRBV7-9 to TRBJ2-3; a weak D match, TRBD1 (6 bases). This CDR3 is built from 13 residues. Germline lookup yields CDR1 SEHNR and CDR2 FQNEAQ (reference sequence). V dropped 8 bases and J dropped 4 bases, with 13 bases sitting between them. The part of the CDR3 DNA that was read is TGTGCCAGCGCCGTCACAGGGTCAGATACG. This gives the protein CASAVTGSDT. The complete CDR3 sequence is CASAVTGSDTQYF.

Remarks on this clone: Coverage ceases 3 residues before the CDR3 finishes, and the germline J gene fills in the end. The chain carries TRBV2 and TRBJ1-1, with D unclear. Trimming took 5 bases from V and 2 from J, leaving 21 bases between them. The germline CDR1 and CDR2 sequences are SNHLY and FYNNEI. The CDR3 covers 17 residues. The CDR3 here is CASSPNHIATSNTEAFF. The covered CDR3 bases are TGTGCCAGCAGTCCTAACCATATAGCGACGAGCAACACTGAA. Combining the CDR3 with reference TRBV2 and TRBJ1-1 gives the whole variable domain EPEVTQTPSHQVTQMGQEVILRCVPISNHLYFYWYRQILGQKVEFLVSFYNNEISEKSEIFDDQFSVERPDGSNFTLKIRSTKLEDSAMYFCASSPNHIATSNTEAFFGQGTRLTVV.

Points on this clone: The read terminates 3 residues before the CDR3 end, so the remaining end is supplied by the germline J gene. V is TRBV6-1 and J is TRBJ2-7, with a tentative D call TRBD2 (6 bases). The CDR3 runs 14 residues. Germline values: CDR1 MNHNS, CDR2 SASEGT. Trimming left V 4 bases short and J 1 base short, with 11 bases between. Partial CDR3 DNA: TGTGCCAGCAGTGTTGCGGGACTTTCCTACGAG. Amino acids: CASSVAGLSYE. The whole CDR3 protein reads CASSVAGLSYEQYF.

A word on this clone: With the read ending 3 residues before the CDR3 end, the germline J gene is used to fill in that end. J is TRBJ2-1 and V is TRBV7-2, with 9 bases aligning to TRBD2. Looked up from germline, CDR1 is SGHTA and CDR2 is FQGNSA. This CDR3 region has 15 residues. The V segment lost 3 bases and the J segment 3 bases; nucleotides outside the gene matches: 3. The DNA read from the CDR3 is TGTGCCAGCAGCTTTTCTAGCGGGGACTACAATGAG. Translating gives CASSFSSGDYNE. The full CDR3 is CASSFSSGDYNEQFF.

Worth noting for this clone: The sequence runs out 3 residues before the end of the CDR3; the remainder is reconstructed from the germline J gene. The rearrangement joins TRBV2 to TRBJ2-1; 8 bases align to TRBD2. Germline V gene data show CDR1 as SNHLY and CDR2 as FYNNEI. This CDR3 contains 15 residues. Losses at the gene ends were 3 bases for V and 8 bases for J; bases not matched to a gene: 9. CDR3: CASSERGAGVDEQFF. Partial CDR3 DNA: TGTGCCAGCAGTGAGCGGGGGGCCGGGGTTGATGAG. Looking up the rest from reference TRBV2 and TRBJ2-1 gives the full variable domain: EPEVTQTPSHQVTQMGQEVILRCVPISNHLYFYWYRQILGQKVEFLVSFYNNEISEKSEIFDDQFSVERPDGSNFTLKIRSTKLEDSAMYFCASSERGAGVDEQFFGPGTRLTVL.

About this clone: Coverage ceases 3 residues before the CDR3 finishes, and the germline J gene fills in the end. The same CDR3 is also encoded by other DNA sequences in this sample. The rearrangement joins TRBV6-1 to TRBJ2-3; maybe TRBD2 (6 bases). The CDR3 is 15 amino acids. Trimming cost V 0 bases and J 4 bases, with 11 bases left between them. Germline V gene lookup returns CDR1 MNHNS and CDR2 SASEGT. CDR3 DNA, as far as it was read: TGTGCCAGCAGTGAAGCACTTTCGGGGGCAGATACG. It yields the protein CASSEALSGADT. The CDR3 in full is CASSEALSGADTQYF.

Here the CDR3 reads CASSDQQGRPQHF. The sequenced CDR3 bases are TGTGCCAGCAGTGACCAACAGGGGAGGCCC. The gene calls are TRBV6-1 and TRBJ1-5; 7 nucleotides agree with TRBD1. The DNA ends 3 residues before the CDR3 does, and the rest of the CDR3 is filled in from the germline J gene. The trim removed 3 bases at V and 9 bases at J, leaving 5 bases unmatched. Germline CDR1 reads MNHNS; CDR2 reads SASEGT. The CDR3 length is 13 residues.